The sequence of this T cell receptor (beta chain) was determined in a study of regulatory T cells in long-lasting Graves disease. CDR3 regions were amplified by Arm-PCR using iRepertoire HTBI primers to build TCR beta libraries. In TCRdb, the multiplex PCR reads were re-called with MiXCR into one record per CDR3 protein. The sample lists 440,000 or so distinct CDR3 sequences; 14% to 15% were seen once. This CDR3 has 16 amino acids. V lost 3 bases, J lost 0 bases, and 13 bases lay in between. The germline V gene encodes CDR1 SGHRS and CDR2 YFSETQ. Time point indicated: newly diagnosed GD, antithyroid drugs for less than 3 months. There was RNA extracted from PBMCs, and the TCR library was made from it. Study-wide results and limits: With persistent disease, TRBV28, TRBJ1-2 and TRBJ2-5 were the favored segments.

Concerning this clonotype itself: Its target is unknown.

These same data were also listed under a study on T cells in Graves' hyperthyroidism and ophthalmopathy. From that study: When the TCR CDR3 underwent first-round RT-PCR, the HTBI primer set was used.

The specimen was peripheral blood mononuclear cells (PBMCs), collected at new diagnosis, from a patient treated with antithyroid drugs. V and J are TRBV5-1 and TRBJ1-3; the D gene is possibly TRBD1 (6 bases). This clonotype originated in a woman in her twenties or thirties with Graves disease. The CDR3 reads CASSSGDKHSGNTIYF. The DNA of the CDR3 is TGCGCCAGCAGCTCGGGGGACAAACACTCTGGAAACACCATATATTTT. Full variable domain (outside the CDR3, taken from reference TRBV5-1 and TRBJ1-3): KAGVTQTPRYLIKTRGQQVTLSCSPISGHRSVSWYQQTPGQGLQFLFEYFSETQRNKGNFPGRFSGRQFSNSRSEMNVSTLELGDSALYLCASSSGDKHSGNTIYFGEGSWLTVV.